These 29 T cell receptor beta chains were sequenced from one sample in a study of blood T cell repertoires in COVID-19. Here immunoSEQ multiplex PCR was the method, and the copy in TCRdb shows in-frame clones only, minus some. Counted here are over 150,000 clones, 60% to 85% occurring once; the ten biggest clones make up 8.1%. The sequenced material came from peripheral blood. These receptors originate from a man in his 60s with acute or convalescent COVID-19.

The rearrangement links TRBV6-4 to TRBJ2-2, with 7 nucleotides matching TRBD1. CDR1 is MRHNA, CDR2 SNTAGT, per germline. The V and J ends lost 3 bases and 3 bases, in that order; junction bases with no gene match: 4. The CDR3 extends over 15 amino acids. The DNA for the CDR3 is TGTGCCAGCAGTGAAACAGGGGCCGACACCGGGGAGCTGTTTTTT. It encodes CASSETGADTGELFF.

V usage is TRBV3-1 (or the pseudogene TRBV3-2) and J usage is TRBJ2-7; 10 bases agree with TRBD2. The length of the CDR3 is 15 residues. The junction had 7 bases not matched to a gene; V was cut back by 1 base and J by 7 bases. Germline CDR1 reads LGHDT; CDR2 reads YNNKEL (reference sequence). The CDR3 region has the DNA TGTGCCAGCAGCCAAGTCCTAGCGGGGGCGAGAGAGCAGTACTTC. It specifies CASSQVLAGAREQYF.

This clone was detected once. J is TRBJ2-1 and V is TRBV24-1; 9 positions match TRBD2. Germline V gene lookup returns CDR1 KGHDR and CDR2 SFDVKD. The CDR3 is 21 residues long. The ends lost 0 bases at V and 5 bases at J; junction bases unmatched: 19. The CDR3 DNA is TGTGCCACCAGTGATTTGCAAATTAGCAGCGGGGGGTACGAAATCCACAATGAGCAGTTCTTC. Its protein is CATSDLQISSGGYEIHNEQFF.

CDR3 protein: CASRDSSSGNTIYF. The CDR3 nucleotides read TGTGCCAGCAGGGACTCTAGCTCTGGAAACACCATATATTTT. V usage is TRBV28 and J usage is TRBJ1-3, with D unresolved. CDR1 and CDR2 from the germline V gene are MDHEN and SYDVKM. This CDR3 has 14 amino acids. The germline V and J ends were trimmed by 6 bases and 0 bases, with 9 bases remaining between them.

The chain combines TRBV10-3 with TRBJ2-7; D might be TRBD1 (6 bases). This CDR3 has 14 amino acids. The germline V and J ends were trimmed by 4 bases and 0 bases, with 10 bases remaining between them. CDR1 is ENHRY and CDR2 is SYGVKD in the germline V gene. DNA of the CDR3: TGTGCCATCAGTGGAACAGGGAGCTCCTACGAGCAGTACTTC. Protein: CAISGTGSSYEQYF.

The chain couples TRBV7-2 to TRBJ2-7; 8 bases align to TRBD1. The ends lost 5 bases at V and 0 bases at J; junction bases unmatched: 6. CDR3 length: 15 residues. Germline assignment: CDR1 SGHTA and CDR2 FQGNSA. Here the CDR3 DNA reads TGTGCCAGCAGCACAGGGACAGGTCTCTCCTACGAGCAGTACTTC. Amino acids: CASSTGTGLSYEQYF.

The chain couples TRBV6-4 to TRBJ1-2; D gene ambiguous. Germline V lookup: CDR1 MRHNA, CDR2 SNTAGT. The length of the CDR3 is 13 residues. V was shortened by 5 bases and J by 7 bases, with 14 bases between the two germline ends. In nucleotides, the CDR3 is TGTGCCAGCAGTCCTATGGAGGGAGGTGGCTACACCTTC. Its translation: CASSPMEGGGYTF.

The chain employs TRBV2 and TRBJ2-5; TRBD1 agrees at 8 bases. Trimming cost V 1 base and J 3 bases; bases outside gene matches: 1. This CDR3 has 14 amino acids. The germline gives CDR1 SNHLY, CDR2 FYNNEI. CDR3 amino acids: CASSEGTGKETQYF. Written as DNA, the CDR3 is TGTGCCAGCAGTGAAGGGACAGGGAAAGAGACCCAGTACTTC.

This chain links TRBV5-1 with TRBJ2-5; 9 bases agree with TRBD1. With V trimmed by 1 base and J by 2 bases, 3 bases remained unmatched. Germline V gene data show CDR1 as SGHRS and CDR2 as YFSETQ. CDR3 length: 15 residues. The CDR3 sequence is CASSLRDRAQETQYF. The CDR3 coding sequence is TGCGCCAGCAGCTTGAGGGACAGGGCTCAAGAGACCCAGTACTTC.

This clone occurred a few times. V and J are TRBV10-3 and TRBJ1-3; D may be TRBD1 (5 bases). The germline V gene encodes CDR1 ENHRY and CDR2 SYGVKD. Trimming left V 0 bases short and J 2 bases short, with 11 bases between. The CDR3 is 16 residues long. The CDR3: CAISESPGKTGNTIYF. The CDR3 DNA reads as TGTGCCATCAGTGAGTCCCCAGGGAAAACTGGAAACACCATATATTTT.

The chain links TRBV3-1 (or the pseudogene TRBV3-2) to TRBJ2-7; 7 nucleotides agree with TRBD1. The V and J ends lost 0 bases and 4 bases, in that order; junction bases with no gene match: 3. Germline values: CDR1 LGHDT, CDR2 YNNKEL (reference sequence). The CDR3 sequence is 14 residues long. The CDR3 DNA is TGTGCCAGCAGCCAAGATACCAGGGGGTACGAGCAGTACTTC. This translates into CASSQDTRGYEQYF.

This chain joins TRBV7-9 and TRBJ1-6, with 8 bases that match TRBD1. V lost 3 bases, J lost 8 bases, and 3 bases stayed unmatched. CDR1 and CDR2 from the germline V gene are SEHNR and FQNEAQ (reference sequence). The CDR3 covers 14 residues. This CDR3 reads CASSFGQGYSPLHF. CDR3 bases: TGTGCCAGCAGCTTCGGACAGGGATATTCACCCCTCCACTTT.

The chain recombines TRBV19 with TRBJ2-1; TRBD1 matches at 10 bases. With V trimmed by 2 bases and J by 8 bases, 6 bases remained unmatched. Germline V gene sequence: CDR1 LNHDA, CDR2 SQIVND (reference sequence). CDR3 length equals 15 residues. For the CDR3, the DNA is TGTGCCAGTAGTATAAGGACAGGGGGTGACCATGAGCAGTTCTTC. Amino acids: CASSIRTGGDHEQFF.

The rearrangement links TRBV30 to TRBJ2-7; 7 bases match TRBD1. V was clipped by 2 bases and J by 3 bases; unmatched bases: 7. The CDR3 loop spans 14 amino acids. Germline-derived CDR1 and CDR2 are GTSNPN and SVGIG (reference sequence). CDR3 bases: TGTGCCTGGAGTCTCGGGACAGCTAGCTACGAGCAGTACTTC. As protein: CAWSLGTASYEQYF.

The DNA for the CDR3 is TGCAGCGTTGAAGATAGGGGGACGGGCGGCTACACCTTC. It specifies CSVEDRGTGGYTF. The V gene is TRBV29-1, the J gene TRBJ1-2, with D tentatively TRBD1 (6 bases). The CDR3 has 13 residues. Trimming left V 0 bases short and J 8 bases short, with 13 bases between. Germline assignment: CDR1 SQVTM and CDR2 ANQGSEA.

This chain uses TRBV19 with TRBJ2-7, with D perhaps matching TRBD2 (6 bases). CDR1 and CDR2 from the germline V gene are LNHDA and SQIVND (reference sequence). Trimming removed 3 bases at V and 2 bases at J, with 8 bases between. The CDR3 extends over 13 amino acids. CDR3 in amino acids: CASSIPGAYEQYF. DNA of the CDR3: TGTGCCAGTAGTATCCCGGGGGCCTACGAGCAGTACTTC. Full variable domain (missing parts from reference TRBV19 and TRBJ2-7): DGGITQSPKYLFRKEGQNVTLSCEQNLNHDAMYWYRQDPGQGLRLIYYSQIVNDFQKGDIAEGYSVSREKKESFPLTVTSAQKNPTAFYLCASSIPGAYEQYFGPGTRLTVT.

The V call is TRBV2, the J call TRBJ1-5; D gene uncertain. CDR3 length equals 15 residues. V lost 2 bases and J 0 bases, leaving 8 bases between the germline ends. Germline loops: CDR1 SNHLY, CDR2 FYNNEI. CDR3 in DNA: TGTGCCAGCAGTGAAAGTCAGTATAGCAATCAGCCCCAGCATTTT. This translates into CASSESQYSNQPQHF.

This clone was seen more than once but under ten times. This chain connects TRBV10-3 to TRBJ2-7, with TRBD2 matching 11 bases. After removal of 6 bases from V and 0 bases from J, the junction contained 7 bases not matched to a gene. Germline lookup yields CDR1 ENHRY and CDR2 SYGVKD. This CDR3 spans 16 amino acids. This CDR3 reads CAIRSSSGGPSYEQYF. The DNA for the CDR3 is TGTGCCATCAGATCTTCTAGCGGGGGGCCCTCCTACGAGCAGTACTTC.

The V gene is TRBV19, the J gene TRBJ2-6, with D tentatively TRBD1 (6 bases). V lost 2 bases and J lost 3, with 14 bases in between. Germline V gene data show CDR1 as LNHDA and CDR2 as SQIVND (reference sequence). The CDR3 extends over 17 amino acids. CDR3 DNA sequence: TGTGCCAGTAGTATACAGGGGAAAGTCGATGGGGCCAACGTCCTGACTTTC. The encoded protein is CASSIQGKVDGANVLTF.

V gene TRBV7-9 combines with J gene TRBJ2-1; 7 bases are shared with TRBD1. Germline-derived CDR1 and CDR2 are SEHNR and FQNEAQ (reference sequence). CDR3 size: 16 residues. V lost 5 bases to trimming and J lost 8 bases; unmatched junction nucleotides: 15. CDR3 in DNA: TGTGCCAGCAGCACCACAGGGGCCCGGCAATTGGATGAGCAGTTCTTC. It encodes CASSTTGARQLDEQFF.

The chain couples TRBV5-1 to TRBJ2-7; 10 bases map to TRBD1. The CDR3 sequence is 16 residues long. The V gene's germline CDR1 is SGHRS and CDR2 YFSETQ. J gave up 2 bases and V 3 bases, and 8 bases lay outside the gene matches. The CDR3 DNA sequence: TGCGCCAGCAGCTGGGCCGGGGACAGGGGTCCCTACGAGCAGTACTTC. Encoded protein: CASSWAGDRGPYEQYF. Together with reference TRBV5-1 and TRBJ2-7, the CDR3 gives the full variable domain: KAGVTQTPRYLIKTRGQQVTLSCSPISGHRSVSWYQQTPGQGLQFLFEYFSETQRNKGNFPGRFSGRQFSNSRSEMNVSTLELGDSALYLCASSWAGDRGPYEQYFGPGTRLTVT.

V is TRBV5-1 and J is TRBJ1-1; 9 positions agree with TRBD1. Per germline, CDR1 SGHRS and CDR2 YFSETQ. The CDR3 sequence is 15 residues long. The V and J ends lost 4 bases and 4 bases, in that order; junction bases with no gene match: 8. CDR3 sequence (DNA): TGCGCCAGCAGCCGAGGACAGGGGTCGGGCACTGAAGCTTTCTTT. This gives the protein CASSRGQGSGTEAFF.

The chain carries TRBV5-1 and TRBJ1-2, with 10 bases that match TRBD1. Germline V gene sequence: CDR1 SGHRS, CDR2 YFSETQ. The CDR3 sequence is 17 residues long. J gave up 4 bases and V 3 bases, and 12 bases lay outside the gene matches. CDR3 DNA: TGCGCCAGCAGCTCAGGGAATCCGGGACAGGGGATCTATGGCTACACCTTC. Amino acids: CASSSGNPGQGIYGYTF.

CDR3 sequence reads: CASSYGRGLGNQPQHF. CDR3 in DNA: TGTGCCAGCAGTTACGGCAGGGGGCTCGGCAATCAGCCCCAGCATTTT. The J gene is TRBJ1-5, the V gene TRBV6-2 or TRBV6-3, with 8 positions matching TRBD1. Losses at the gene ends were 2 bases for V and 2 bases for J; bases not matched to a gene: 5. In germline, CDR1 is MNHEY, CDR2 SVGEGT. This CDR3 has 16 residues.

This clone was seen more than once but under ten times. The V and J genes are TRBV27 and TRBJ2-3; D call uncertain. The CDR3 consists of 14 residues. Germline V gene lookup returns CDR1 MNHEY and CDR2 SMNVEV (reference sequence). Trimming took 3 bases from V and 2 from J, leaving 9 bases between them. For the CDR3, the DNA is TGTGCCAGCAGTTTGGGCTACTCCACAGATACGCAGTATTTT. Translation: CASSLGYSTDTQYF.

The chain joins TRBV19 to TRBJ2-7; 8 bases align to TRBD1. This CDR3 region has 15 residues. Germline V gene data show CDR1 as LNHDA and CDR2 as SQIVND (reference sequence). J was trimmed by 1 base and V by 1 base; bases with no gene match: 3. In nucleotides, the CDR3 is TGTGCCAGTAGTATAGCAGGGGGCCATTCCTACGAGCAGTACTTC. Translating it yields CASSIAGGHSYEQYF. Using reference TRBV19 and TRBJ2-7 for the parts outside the CDR3, the full variable domain is DGGITQSPKYLFRKEGQNVTLSCEQNLNHDAMYWYRQDPGQGLRLIYYSQIVNDFQKGDIAEGYSVSREKKESFPLTVTSAQKNPTAFYLCASSIAGGHSYEQYFGPGTRLTVT.

This sequence joins TRBV7-9 and TRBJ1-2; D is unresolved. Germline CDR1 SEHNR, CDR2 FQNEAQ (reference sequence). This CDR3 comprises 12 residues. Trimming stripped 7 bases from V and 3 bases from J, with 9 bases between. DNA of the CDR3: TGTGCCAGCACCAGGAGTGACTATGGCTACACCTTC. Protein sequence: CASTRSDYGYTF.

The chain joins TRBV9 to TRBJ1-5; the D is unclear. Trimming removed 4 bases from V and 2 bases from J, with 7 bases in between. This CDR3 comprises 13 residues. In germline, CDR1 is SGDLS, CDR2 YYNGEE. The CDR3 region has the DNA TGTGCCAGCAGCCTCGCAGGCAATCAGCCCCAGCATTTT. This gives the protein CASSLAGNQPQHF.

The chain is built from TRBV4-3 and TRBJ2-3; tentative D call: TRBD2 (5 bases). The length of the CDR3 is 15 residues. Germline V gene lookup returns CDR1 LGHNA and CDR2 YSLEER. V lost 6 bases and J 0 bases, leaving 13 bases between the germline ends. CDR3 amino acids: CASSMDFLSTDTQYF. As DNA, the CDR3 is TGCGCCAGCAGTATGGACTTCTTGAGCACAGATACGCAGTATTTT.